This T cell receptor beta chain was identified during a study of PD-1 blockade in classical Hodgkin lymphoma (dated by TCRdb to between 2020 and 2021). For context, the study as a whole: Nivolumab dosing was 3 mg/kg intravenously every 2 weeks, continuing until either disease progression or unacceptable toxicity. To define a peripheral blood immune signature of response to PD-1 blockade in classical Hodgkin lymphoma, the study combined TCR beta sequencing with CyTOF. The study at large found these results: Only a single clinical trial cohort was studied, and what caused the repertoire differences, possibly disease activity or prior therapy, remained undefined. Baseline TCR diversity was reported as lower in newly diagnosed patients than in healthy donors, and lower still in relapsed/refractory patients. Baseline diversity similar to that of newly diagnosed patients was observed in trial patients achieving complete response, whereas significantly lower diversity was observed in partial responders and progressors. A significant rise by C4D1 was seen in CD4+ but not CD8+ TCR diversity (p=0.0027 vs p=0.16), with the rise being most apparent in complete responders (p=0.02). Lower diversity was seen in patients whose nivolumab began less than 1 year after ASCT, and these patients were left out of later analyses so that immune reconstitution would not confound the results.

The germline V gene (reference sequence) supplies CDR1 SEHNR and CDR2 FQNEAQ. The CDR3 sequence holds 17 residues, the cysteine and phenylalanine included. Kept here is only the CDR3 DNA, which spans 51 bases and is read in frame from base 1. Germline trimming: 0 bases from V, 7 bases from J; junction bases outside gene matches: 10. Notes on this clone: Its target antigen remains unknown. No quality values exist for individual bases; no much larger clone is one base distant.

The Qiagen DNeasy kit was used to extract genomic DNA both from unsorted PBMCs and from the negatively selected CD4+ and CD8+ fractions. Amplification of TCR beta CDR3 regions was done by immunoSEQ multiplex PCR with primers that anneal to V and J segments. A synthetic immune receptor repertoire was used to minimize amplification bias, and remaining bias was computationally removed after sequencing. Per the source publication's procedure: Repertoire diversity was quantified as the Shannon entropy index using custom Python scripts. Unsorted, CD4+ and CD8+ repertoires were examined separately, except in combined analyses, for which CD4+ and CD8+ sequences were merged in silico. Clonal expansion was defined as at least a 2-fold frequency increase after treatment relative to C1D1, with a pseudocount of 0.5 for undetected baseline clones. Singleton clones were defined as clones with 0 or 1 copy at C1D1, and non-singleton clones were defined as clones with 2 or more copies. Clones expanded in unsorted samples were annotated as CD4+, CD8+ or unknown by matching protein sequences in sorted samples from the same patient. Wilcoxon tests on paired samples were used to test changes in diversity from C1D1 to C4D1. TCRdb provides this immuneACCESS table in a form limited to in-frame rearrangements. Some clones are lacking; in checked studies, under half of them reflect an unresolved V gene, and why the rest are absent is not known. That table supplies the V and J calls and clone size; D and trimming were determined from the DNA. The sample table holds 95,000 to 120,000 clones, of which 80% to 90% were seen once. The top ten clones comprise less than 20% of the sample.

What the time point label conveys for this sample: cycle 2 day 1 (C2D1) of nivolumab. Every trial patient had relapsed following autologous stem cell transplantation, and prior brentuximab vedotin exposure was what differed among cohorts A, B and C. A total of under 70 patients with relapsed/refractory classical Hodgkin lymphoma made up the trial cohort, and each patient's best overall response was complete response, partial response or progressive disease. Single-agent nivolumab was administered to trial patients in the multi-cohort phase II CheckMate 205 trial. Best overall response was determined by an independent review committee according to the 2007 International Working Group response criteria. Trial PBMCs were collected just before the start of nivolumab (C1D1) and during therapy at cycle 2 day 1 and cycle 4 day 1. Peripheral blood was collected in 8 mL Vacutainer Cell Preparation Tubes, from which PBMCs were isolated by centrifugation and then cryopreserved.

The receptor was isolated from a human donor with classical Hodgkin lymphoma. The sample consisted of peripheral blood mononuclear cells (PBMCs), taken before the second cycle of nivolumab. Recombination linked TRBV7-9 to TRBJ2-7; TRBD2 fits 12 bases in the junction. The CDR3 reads CASSLAPALAGGCEQYF. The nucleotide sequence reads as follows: TGTGCCAGCAGCTTAGCGCCCGCACTAGCGGGAGGATGTGAGCAGTACTTC.